Presented here are 7 T cell receptor beta chains from one specimen sequenced in a study of T cell repertoires in cytomegalovirus infection. One entry per CDR3 protein results from TCRdb running MiXCR on the reads. The sample records approximately 500,000 distinct CDR3 sequences, approximately 10% being singletons. The sequencing input was PBMCs. These receptors were obtained from a human donor in good health (CMV status not recorded). Some clones in this sample may be carry-over from other donors' samples.

The chain carries TRBV19 and TRBJ2-5; 10 nucleotides line up with TRBD2. The CDR3 consists of 15 residues. The V segment lost 5 bases and the J segment 4 bases; nucleotides outside the gene matches: 7. Germline lookup yields CDR1 LNHDA and CDR2 SQIVND (reference sequence). The CDR3 nucleotides are TGTGCCAGTAGTCTAGCGGGAGTTAATATAGAGACCCAGTACTTC. This encodes CASSLAGVNIETQYF.

V and J are TRBV6-5 and TRBJ2-7; possibly TRBD1 or TRBD2 for D (5 bases each). Per the germline V gene, CDR1 is MNHEY and CDR2 is SVGAGI. CDR3 length: 13 amino acids. Trimming removed 5 bases at V and 2 bases at J, with 10 bases between. The CDR3 is CASSRDATYEQYF. CDR3 bases: TGTGCCAGCAGTCGGGACGCTACCTACGAGCAGTACTTC.

The rearrangement links TRBV2 to TRBJ2-3, with TRBD2 matching 10 bases. There are 16 residues in the CDR3. The germline V gene encodes CDR1 SNHLY and CDR2 FYNNEI. The ends lost 6 bases at V and 5 bases at J; junction bases unmatched: 11. The CDR3 loop is CASRRSLAGVEDTQYF. The CDR3 DNA follows: TGTGCCAGCAGAAGGAGCCTAGCGGGAGTGGAAGATACGCAGTATTTT.

This clonotype has ten or more counts. This chain joins TRBV7-9 and TRBJ2-7; tentative D call: TRBD1 (5 bases). V shed 6 bases and J shed 2 bases, with 14 bases lying between them. Germline V CDR1 and CDR2: SEHNR, FQNEAQ (reference sequence). The CDR3 is 14 amino acids. DNA of the CDR3: TGTGCCAGCAGTTACGGCAGGGCGGCCTACGAGCAGTACTTC. Its translation is CASSYGRAAYEQYF.

Ten or more counts support this clonotype. The chain employs TRBV12-3 or TRBV12-4 and TRBJ1-5; TRBD1 agrees at 9 bases. The V and J ends lost 6 bases and 7 bases, in that order; junction bases with no gene match: 7. The length of the CDR3 is 14 residues. The CDR3 DNA reads as TGTGCCAGCAGCAATTACAGGGGGCGGCAGCCCCAGCATTTT. Translation gives CASSNYRGRQPQHF.

In its sample, this clonotype was seen a few times. The chain uses TRBV6-1 and TRBJ2-1, with D perhaps assigned TRBD1 or TRBD2 (6 bases each). This CDR3 is built from 13 residues. Deletions cut 6 bases from V and 5 bases from J, with 11 bases between. Germline CDR1 and CDR2: MNHNS and SASEGT. The CDR3 DNA sequence: TGTGCCAGCAGCCAAAGGGGGGACAATGAGCAGTTCTTC. It encodes CASSQRGDNEQFF.

Ten or more counts support this clonotype. The chain links TRBV20-1 to TRBJ2-1; a weak D match, TRBD2 (5 bases). Germline V gives CDR1 DFQATT, CDR2 SNEGSKA (reference sequence). This CDR3 is 19 amino acids long. CDR3 residues: CTHESPWSNRGKGYDEQFF. CDR3 coding DNA: TGCACCCATGAGAGTCCATGGAGTAATCGGGGAAAAGGGTATGATGAGCAGTTCTTC.